These T cell receptor beta chains were read from a single sample in a study of blood T cell repertoires in COVID-19. The method was immunoSEQ multiplex PCR; TCRdb's version includes in-frame clones alone and lacks a portion of them. There are approximately 90,000 clones in the sample; roughly three quarters occur only once, and approximately 24% lies in the top ten. The specimen sequenced was peripheral blood. These TCRs come from a human donor in a cohort sampled during active COVID-19. CDR3s include the opening cysteine and the closing phenylalanine or tryptophan. Each record gives: J gene, V gene, clone size, D gene, CDR3 protein, CDR3 DNA. A D gene is named only where the DNA matches it firmly. Some rows have no size entry. The others give once, few or many, or a class for an expanded clone.

TRBJ2-7 | TRBV6-5 | - | - | CASSLEDSSYEQYF | TGTGCCAGCAGTCTGGAGGACTCCTCCTACGAGCAGTACTTC
TRBJ2-5 | TRBV6-2/TRBV6-3 | - | TRBD2 | CASSKGTSGFQETQYF | TGTGCCAGCAGTAAGGGGACTAGCGGATTCCAAGAGACCCAGTACTTC
TRBJ2-5 | TRBV27 | - | - | CASSFSVQETQYF | TGTGCCAGCAGTTTCTCGGTACAAGAGACCCAGTACTTC
TRBJ2-1 | TRBV29-1 | few | - | CSGNRYYNEQFF | TGCAGCGGTAACAGGTACTACAATGAGCAGTTCTTC
TRBJ2-5 | TRBV5-4 | - | TRBD2 | CASSSGGETQYF | TGTGCCAGCAGCTCCGGGGGGGAGACCCAGTACTTC
TRBJ2-7 | TRBV6-5 | - | TRBD1 | CASTWDRGAYEQYF | TGTGCCAGCACTTGGGACAGGGGAGCCTACGAGCAGTACTTC
TRBJ1-4 | TRBV30 | - | TRBD1 | CAWTPGTGNEKLFF | TGTGCCTGGACCCCCGGGACAGGGAACGAAAAACTGTTTTTT
TRBJ2-4 | TRBV2 | few | - | CASSPRGPGKNIQYF | TGTGCCAGCAGTCCCCGCGGGCCCGGCAAAAACATTCAGTACTTC
TRBJ2-1 | TRBV3-1/TRBV3-2 | once | TRBD2 | CASSPTSTNNEQFF | TGTGCCAGCAGCCCGACTAGCACAAACAATGAGCAGTTCTTC
TRBJ2-1 | TRBV7-2 | - | - | CASSPQLTYNEQFF | TGTGCCAGCAGCCCGCAGTTAACCTACAATGAGCAGTTCTTC
TRBJ2-3 | TRBV7-6 | - | - | CASSLSTYTDTQYF | TGTGCCAGCAGCTTAAGTACCTACACAGATACGCAGTATTTT
TRBJ2-1 | TRBV28 | - | - | CASTLGLPPREQFF | TGTGCCAGCACCCTGGGGCTTCCCCCTCGAGAGCAGTTCTTC
TRBJ2-3 | TRBV5-1 | - | TRBD2 | CASRNAGGNTDTQYF | TGCGCCAGCAGGAATGCGGGAGGAAACACAGATACGCAGTATTTT
TRBJ1-4 | TRBV2 | - | TRBD1 | CASSAQGAGEKLFF | TGTGCCAGCAGTGCTCAGGGGGCTGGGGAAAAACTGTTTTTT
TRBJ1-1 | TRBV5-4 | - | TRBD1 | CASSRGQGNTEAFF | TGTGCCAGCAGCCGGGGACAGGGGAACACTGAAGCTTTCTTT
TRBJ2-3 | TRBV29-1 | - | TRBD2 | CSAVPPSGRIADTQYF | TGCAGCGCTGTGCCTCCTAGCGGGAGGATCGCAGATACGCAGTATTTT
TRBJ1-2 | TRBV28 | - | TRBD1 | CASGQGQAQFYGYTF | TGTGCCAGCGGCCAGGGACAGGCCCAATTCTATGGCTACACCTTC
TRBJ2-3 | TRBV10-3 | - | TRBD2 | CAIRTSGSTDTQYF | TGTGCCATCCGGACTAGCGGGAGCACAGATACGCAGTATTTT
TRBJ2-7 | TRBV29-1 | - | TRBD2 | CSVKTSGESYEQYF | TGCAGCGTCAAGACTAGCGGGGAGTCCTACGAGCAGTACTTC
TRBJ2-7 | TRBV14 | once | TRBD2 | CASSQTGLAFHEQYF | TGTGCCAGCAGCCAGACGGGACTAGCGTTCCACGAGCAGTACTTC
TRBJ1-5 | TRBV4-1 | - | - | CASSQDGRTPQHF | TGCGCCAGCAGCCAAGATGGGAGGACGCCCCAGCATTTT
TRBJ2-7 | TRBV7-2 | once | - | CASSWGVSEQYF | TGTGCCAGCAGCTGGGGGGTTTCCGAGCAGTACTTC
TRBJ2-1 | TRBV3-1/TRBV3-2 | - | TRBD2 | CASSYLAGVANEQFF | TGTGCCAGCAGTTACTTAGCGGGAGTAGCGAATGAGCAGTTCTTC
TRBJ1-1 | TRBV9 | - | TRBD1 | CASSVGTGSRNAFF | TGTGCCAGCAGCGTAGGGACAGGGAGTCGGAATGCTTTCTTT
TRBJ2-1 | TRBV13 | few | TRBD2 | CASSPLGSGGLSYNEQFF | TGTGCCAGCAGCCCCCTCGGTAGCGGGGGACTCTCCTACAATGAGCAGTTCTTC
TRBJ2-2 | TRBV5-4 | - | TRBD2 | CASSLPSGSSGGELFF | TGTGCCAGCAGCTTGCCTAGCGGGAGTTCAGGCGGGGAGCTGTTTTTT
TRBJ1-5 | TRBV6-6 | few | TRBD1 | CASMTGGGQPQHF | TGTGCCAGTATGACAGGGGGCGGGCAGCCCCAGCATTTT
TRBJ1-3 | TRBV6-2/TRBV6-3 | few | TRBD1 | CASSRGQGGNTIYF | TGTGCCAGCAGTCGCGGACAGGGCGGAAACACCATATATTTT
TRBJ2-3 | TRBV4-1 | few | TRBD2 | CASSQEALVLAGLTDTQYF | TGCGCCAGCAGCCAAGAAGCACTTGTTCTAGCGGGCCTCACAGATACGCAGTATTTT
TRBJ1-5 | TRBV20-1 | - | - | CSANKAGSQHF | TGCAGTGCTAATAAAGCTGGTTCCCAGCATTTT
TRBJ1-6 | TRBV9 | - | - | CASSVSAGPYNSPLHF | TGTGCCAGCAGCGTAAGCGCGGGGCCATATAATTCACCCCTCCACTTT
TRBJ2-6 | TRBV19 | - | - | CASLRRKEISGANVLTF | TGTGCCAGCCTCCGGCGAAAGGAGATCTCTGGGGCCAACGTCCTGACTTTC
TRBJ2-2 | TRBV10-3 | - | - | CAISELQGTGELFF | TGTGCCATCAGTGAGTTACAGGGCACCGGGGAGCTGTTTTTT
TRBJ1-4 | TRBV4-2 | - | - | CASSQGDPGDEKLFF | TGTGCCAGCAGCCAAGGGGACCCGGGGGATGAAAAACTGTTTTTT
TRBJ2-3 | TRBV19 | - | - | CASSIGSLPDTQYF | TGTGCCAGTAGTATCGGGAGCCTCCCAGATACGCAGTATTTT
TRBJ2-2 | TRBV27 | - | - | CASSQGSGELFF | TGTGCCAGCAGTCAGGGGTCCGGGGAGCTGTTTTTT
TRBJ2-5 | TRBV7-8 | - | - | CASRIQIQETQYF | TGTGCCAGCCGTATCCAGATACAAGAGACCCAGTACTTC
TRBJ2-3 | TRBV19 | - | - | CASSHQSGLSTDTQYF | TGTGCCAGTAGTCACCAATCAGGGTTAAGTACAGATACGCAGTATTTT
TRBJ2-2 | TRBV7-3 | - | - | CASSRDRNTGELFF | TGTGCCAGCAGCCGCGACAGGAACACCGGGGAGCTGTTTTTT
TRBJ2-1 | TRBV19 | - | TRBD2 | CASSIQTSDGEQFF | TGTGCCAGTAGTATACAAACTAGCGATGGTGAGCAGTTCTTC
TRBJ1-2 | TRBV3-1/TRBV3-2 | - | TRBD1 | CASSQEDRDYGYTF | TGTGCCAGCAGCCAAGAAGACAGGGACTATGGCTACACCTTC
TRBJ1-1 | TRBV28 | few | - | CASTVGNTEAFF | TGTGCCAGCACAGTTGGGAACACTGAAGCTTTCTTT
TRBJ1-1 | TRBV7-9 | - | TRBD1 | CASSRRTGANTEAFF | TGTGCCAGCAGCCGACGGACAGGGGCTAACACTGAAGCTTTCTTT
TRBJ1-1 | TRBV5-1 | - | TRBD1 | CASSLAGTGAEAFF | TGCGCCAGCAGCTTGGCAGGGACAGGGGCTGAAGCTTTCTTT
TRBJ2-7 | TRBV18 | few | TRBD2 | CASSPGTSGFYEQYF | TGTGCCAGCTCACCTGGGACTAGCGGGTTCTACGAGCAGTACTTC
TRBJ1-4 | TRBV5-4 | few | TRBD1 | CASSPSTGGGEKLFF | TGTGCCAGCTCCCCCTCGACAGGGGGAGGGGAAAAACTGTTTTTT
TRBJ2-1 | TRBV28 | - | - | CASSSPGIYNEQFF | TGTGCCAGCAGTAGCCCAGGGATCTACAATGAGCAGTTCTTC
TRBJ2-7 | TRBV5-4 | - | - | CASSLAGRVEQYF | TGTGCCAGCAGCTTGGCCGGCAGGGTCGAGCAGTACTTC
TRBJ2-5 | TRBV7-8 | few | - | CASSLEGATLSGETQYF | TGTGCCAGCAGCTTAGAGGGGGCGACCCTGAGCGGGGAGACCCAGTACTTC
TRBJ2-6 | TRBV10-3 | once | TRBD2 | CAISDRGGGRAGANVLTF | TGTGCCATCAGTGATCGGGGGGGCGGGAGAGCTGGGGCCAACGTCCTGACTTTC
TRBJ2-3 | TRBV7-2 | - | - | CASSFGTFTDTQYF | TGTGCCAGCAGCTTCGGGACTTTCACAGATACGCAGTATTTT